This paragraph reports one T cell receptor (beta chain). The target of this receptor is not known. No much larger clone exists at a distance of one base, and base qualities are not known. The hyperthyroidism patients were between 18 and 65 years old and newly diagnosed, with a disease duration of less than 2 months. The study excluded patients with uncontrolled infections, other autoimmune diseases, pregnancy or lactation. Diagnoses relied on clinical symptoms, serum thyroxine and TRAb, thyroid ultrasound and orbital computed tomography. Blood from progressor patients was drawn when they were first diagnosed with hyperthyroidism, before any ophthalmopathy symptoms appeared. Ficoll-Paque density gradient centrifugation was used to isolate PBMCs from approximately 10 ml of fresh peripheral blood. Progressor patients were defined as those initially diagnosed with Graves' hyperthyroidism in whom ophthalmopathy developed during follow-up. Trizol reagent was used to extract total RNA, and RNA quality was then checked on an Agilent 2100 Bioanalyzer.

The TCR beta CDR3 regions were amplified from RNA transcripts. A first-round RT-PCR of the TCR CDR3 used the HTBI primer set with the Qiagen OneStep RT-PCR kit. A second multiplex PCR round built the libraries, followed by size selection and purification. Libraries were sequenced paired-end with 100 bp reads on an Illumina HiSeq2000. The paper's processing steps were these. SOAPnuke was used to process the raw data, with reads discarded if the reads contained adapters or uncalled bases, had a mean Phred below 15, or lacked an exact constant-primer or identifier match. High-quality paired reads were merged with COPE v1.2.5, and unique nucleotide sequences were defined as clonotypes. MiTCR v1.1 was used to align the clonotypes against IMGT TRBV, TRBD and TRBJ reference segments. Only V-J combinations with frequency above 0.0001, covering about 99% of repertoires, were analysed. The TCS score was defined as F50 (clonal expansion) divided by E x V (chaos), with BLOSUM62-based TCRdist calculated between CDR3 peptides within each V-J. Welch's t-statistics and random forest reduced approximately 520 V-J features to 13, which were used in a naive Bayes classifier (R e1071). Using fastp at Q25 and MiXCR, TCRdb reprocessed the public reads and kept productive beta chains. Merged by CDR3 protein, the rows form single entries marked with the most common genes and DNA. Here the V and J calls rest on TCRdb's processing, not on the authors' analysis. This sample holds about 720,000 distinct CDR3 sequences; over 15% were observed only once. Over 15% of the sample is in the top ten clones.

This entry belongs to a study of T cells in Graves' hyperthyroidism and ophthalmopathy (dated by TCRdb to the late 2010s). Describing the broader study: Peripheral blood samples were taken at initial diagnosis, before any treatment was given. To identify distinguishing TCR V-J signatures, a discovery cohort of around 98 patients was used, comprising 43 with Graves' ophthalmopathy and 57 with stable Graves' hyperthyroidism. An independent validation cohort of around 19 hyperthyroidism patients and some 15 patients who later progressed to ophthalmopathy tested prospective prediction of ophthalmopathy. The approximately 100 discovery patients were randomly split 7:3 into training and test sets. In several Graves' hyperthyroidism patients, the study also compared T-cell repertoires from thyroid tissue with T-cell repertoires from blood. Once sampling was done, hyperthyroidism patients were given methimazole at a starting dose of 30 mg daily, whereas ophthalmopathy patients were given high-dose intravenous methylprednisolone. The paper reports TCR Vbeta CDR3 sequencing of approximately 140 peripheral blood samples: some 41 ophthalmopathy, over 70 hyperthyroidism and approximately 17 progressor patients. On the study overall, not on this receptor specifically: A model built on a 13 V-J signature distinguished ophthalmopathy from stable hyperthyroidism, reaching roughly 88% sensitivity and about 81% specificity in cross-validation and 80%/75% in testing. In validation, the model predicted progression to ophthalmopathy a median of roughly 6.1 months before onset, with about 70% sensitivity and about 75% specificity. Most expanded thyroid clonotypes (frequency above 0.001) were also detected in blood, suggesting blood repertoires may reflect thyroid immune responses. Sample size was not statistically predetermined, and investigators were not blinded to group allocation.

For this chain, trimming is 3 bases at the V end and 5 bases at the J end, and the number of junction bases without a gene match is 7. CDR1 and CDR2 are read off the germline V gene as MGHRA and YSYEKL. The CDR3 numbers 15 residues from cysteine through phenylalanine. The sequence is cut down to CDR3 DNA, 45 bases in frame from base 1. The specimen sequenced was blood. The receptor chain draws on TRBV4-1 and TRBJ1-5, with 7 junctional bases fitting TRBD1. The receptor comes from a woman aged 45-59 years with Graves' hyperthyroidism that later progressed to Graves' ophthalmopathy. The DNA reads as follows: TGCGCCAGCAGCCATACGACAGGGTATGATCAGCCCCAGCATTTT. Translated, this gives CASSHTTGYDQPQHF.